This TCR beta chain was captured by sequencing in a study of OX40 agonist ivuxolimab in advanced cancers. Study at large: Ivuxolimab, an agonist antibody against OX40 (CD134), was given to patients.

Produced via immunoSEQ multiplex PCR; TCRdb's table is partial and in-frame only. Of under 55,000 clones listed, over 70% were seen once; the top ten hold 12%. The V end was cut by 2 bases, the J end by 5 bases, with 17 bases between. Germline CDR1 MNHEY, CDR2 SMNVEV (reference sequence). The CDR3 runs to 16 residues. A word on this clone: Its antigen remains unidentified.

Study-level findings and limits: Clonal expansion in partial responders at 0.1-3.0 mg/kg ranked among the lowest. More expanded clones were found, on average, in CD8+ than in CD4+ T cells.

This receptor was obtained from an adult with an advanced solid tumor such as melanoma, head and neck, liver or kidney cancer. Source: CD4+ or CD8+ T cells sorted from blood, taken in a trial of the OX40 agonist ivuxolimab. The genes are TRBV27 and TRBJ2-3, with D perhaps matching TRBD1 (6 bases). CDR3 protein: CASSLQGWGRRDTQYF. For the CDR3, the DNA is TGTGCCAGCAGTTTACAGGGGTGGGGGAGAAGAGATACGCAGTATTTT.